The T cell receptor beta chain described here comes from a study of immune heterogeneity within non-small cell lung tumors. The study, taken as a whole, reports: Locally, T-cell clonality showed a moderate but significant correlation with tumor mutational burden measured at the same site (R 0.3 to 0.4). Recurrence of the same dominant CDR3 beta clonotypes was seen across tumor sites within a patient, and site-unique high-frequency clones were present alongside them.

TCR beta CDR3 was amplified by multiplex PCR using 32 V and 13 J primers. A single record per CDR3 protein comes from TCRdb applying MiXCR to the multiplex PCR reads. The repertoire holds 21,000 or so distinct CDR3 sequences, with about 30% as singletons. The V gene's germline CDR1 is MNHEY and CDR2 SVGAGI. V gave up 2 bases and J gave up 8 bases, with 15 bases separating them. The CDR3 has 14 amino acids. This clonotype was picked up many times. Its target is not known. For each sample, template was roughly 640 ng of bulk tumor genomic DNA. Several spatially distant biopsies were obtained per primary tumor intraoperatively. With untreated, newly diagnosed non-small cell lung cancer, the patients went on to undergo curative surgery.

The chain has TRBV6-5 and TRBJ1-2; no definite D call. Sequencing used lung tumor tissue. The origin of this receptor is a man aged 40-55 years with non-small cell lung cancer. The CDR3 DNA is TGTGCCAGCAGTTACGCCTCCCGGACGGGGGGCTACACCTTC. It translates to CASSYASRTGGYTF.